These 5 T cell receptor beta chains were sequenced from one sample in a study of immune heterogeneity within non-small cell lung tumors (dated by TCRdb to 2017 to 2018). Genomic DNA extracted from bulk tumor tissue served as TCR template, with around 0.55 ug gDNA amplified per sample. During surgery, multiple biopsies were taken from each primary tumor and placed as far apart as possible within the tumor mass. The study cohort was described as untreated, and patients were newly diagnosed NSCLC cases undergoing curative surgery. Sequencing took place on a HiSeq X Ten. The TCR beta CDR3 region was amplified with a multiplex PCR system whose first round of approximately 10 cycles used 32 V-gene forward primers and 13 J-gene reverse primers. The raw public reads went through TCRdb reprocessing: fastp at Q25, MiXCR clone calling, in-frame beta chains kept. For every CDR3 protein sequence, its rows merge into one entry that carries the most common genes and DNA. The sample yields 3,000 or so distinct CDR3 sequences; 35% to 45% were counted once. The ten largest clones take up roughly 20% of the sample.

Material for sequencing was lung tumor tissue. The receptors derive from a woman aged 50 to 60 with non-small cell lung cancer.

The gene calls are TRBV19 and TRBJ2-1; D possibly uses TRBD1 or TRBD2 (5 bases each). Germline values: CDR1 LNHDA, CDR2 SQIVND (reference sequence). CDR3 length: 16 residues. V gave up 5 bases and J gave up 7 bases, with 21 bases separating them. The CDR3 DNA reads TGTGCCAGTAGTGAGGACGAGACAGCATCGGGGAATGAGCAGTTCTTC. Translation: CASSEDETASGNEQFF.

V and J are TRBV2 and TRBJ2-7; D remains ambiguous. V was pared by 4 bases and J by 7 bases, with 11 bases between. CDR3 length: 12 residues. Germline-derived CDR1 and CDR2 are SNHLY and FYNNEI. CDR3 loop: CASSVITNEQYF. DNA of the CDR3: TGTGCCAGCAGTGTTATCACTAATGAGCAGTACTTC. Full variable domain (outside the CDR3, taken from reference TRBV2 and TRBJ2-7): EPEVTQTPSHQVTQMGQEVILRCVPISNHLYFYWYRQILGQKVEFLVSFYNNEISEKSEIFDDQFSVERPDGSNFTLKIRSTKLEDSAMYFCASSVITNEQYFGPGTRLTVT.

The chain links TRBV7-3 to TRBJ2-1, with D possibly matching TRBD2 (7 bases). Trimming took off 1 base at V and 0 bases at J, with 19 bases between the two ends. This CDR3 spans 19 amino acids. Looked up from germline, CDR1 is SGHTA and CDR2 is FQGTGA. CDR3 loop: CASSLKSGAGQSSYNEQFF. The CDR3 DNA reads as TGTGCCAGCAGCTTAAAAAGCGGGGCAGGACAGAGCTCCTACAATGAGCAGTTCTTC.

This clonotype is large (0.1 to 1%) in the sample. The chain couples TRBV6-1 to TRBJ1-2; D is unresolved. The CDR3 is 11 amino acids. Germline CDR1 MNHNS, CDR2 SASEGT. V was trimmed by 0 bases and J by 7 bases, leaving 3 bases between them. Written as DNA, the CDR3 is TGTGCCAGCAGTGAAGCGGCTGGCTACACCTTC. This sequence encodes CASSEAAGYTF.

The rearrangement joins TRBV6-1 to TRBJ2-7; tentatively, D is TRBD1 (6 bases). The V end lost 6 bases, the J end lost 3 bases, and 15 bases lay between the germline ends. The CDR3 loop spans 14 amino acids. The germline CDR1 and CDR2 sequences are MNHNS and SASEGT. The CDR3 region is CASRLRQDFYEQYF. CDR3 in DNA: TGTGCCAGCAGGCTCCGACAGGACTTCTACGAGCAGTACTTC.